The 17 T cell receptor beta chains reported below all come from one sample, sequenced in a study of blood T cell repertoires in COVID-19. Libraries were prepared by immunoSEQ multiplex PCR; TCRdb keeps only in-frame clonotypes and omits some of them. The repertoire holds 200,000 to 300,000 clones, with about 85% as singletons. Sequenced material: peripheral blood. The receptors come from a man between 18 and 35 years old with active or convalescent COVID-19.

The V gene is TRBV29-1, the J gene TRBJ1-4; D gene ambiguous. Deletions cut 6 bases from V and 0 bases from J, with 14 bases between. CDR1 and CDR2 from the germline V gene are SQVTM and ANQGSEA. This CDR3 has 15 residues. CDR3 residues: CSVGRGETTNEKLFF. CDR3 DNA: TGCAGCGTGGGCAGAGGTGAAACAACTAATGAAAAACTGTTTTTT.

The V call is TRBV15, the J call TRBJ2-5; a weak D match, TRBD1 (5 bases). The V and J ends lost 0 bases and 2 bases respectively, with 13 bases between them. The CDR3 is 16 residues long. Per germline, CDR1 LNHNV and CDR2 YYDKDF (reference sequence). The CDR3 reads CATSRDQGARQETQYF. The CDR3 nucleotides read TGTGCCACCAGCAGAGATCAAGGGGCGCGTCAAGAGACCCAGTACTTC.

This clone came up once. The rearrangement uses TRBV11-2 and TRBJ1-1; TRBD1 agrees at 8 bases. With 1 base clipped from V and 6 bases from J, the junction kept 7 bases outside the gene matches. This CDR3 is built from 15 residues. Germline assignment: CDR1 SGHAT and CDR2 FQNNGV. CDR3 in DNA: TGTGCCAGCAGCTTAGTGGACAGGGAAAGGCCTGAAGCTTTCTTT. It encodes CASSLVDRERPEAFF.

The rearrangement links TRBV30 to TRBJ1-5; D remains ambiguous. Germline CDR1 is GTSNPN and CDR2 is SVGIG (reference sequence). This CDR3 is 14 amino acids long. Trimming removed 7 bases from V and 3 bases from J, with 16 bases in between. CDR3 amino acids: CASQGEAYNQPQHF. The CDR3 DNA is TGTGCCTCCCAAGGTGAGGCTTACAATCAGCCCCAGCATTTT.

This chain uses TRBV5-1 with TRBJ2-1; possible D gene TRBD2, 5 bases. Germline CDR1 SGHRS, CDR2 YFSETQ. This CDR3 is 15 amino acids long. Between the trimmed V and J ends, which lost 4 bases and 6 bases, there was a span of 17 bases. The DNA for the CDR3 is TGCGCCAGCAGCCCCCTCCCTAGCACGGCCAATGAGCAGTTCTTC. Its translation: CASSPLPSTANEQFF.

V and J are TRBV7-9 and TRBJ1-1; 7 nucleotides match TRBD1. Germline-derived CDR1 and CDR2 are SEHNR and FQNEAQ (reference sequence). V shed 7 bases and J 4 bases; nucleotides not matched to a gene: 9. There are 14 residues in the CDR3. The CDR3 nucleotides read TGTGCCAGCACCCAGGGGGTCGTAGGCACTGAAGCTTTCTTT. The encoded protein is CASTQGVVGTEAFF.

This clone was detected once. The chain combines TRBV9 with TRBJ2-7; 7 bases are shared with TRBD1. The V gene end was trimmed by 2 bases and the J gene end by 5 bases; junction bases not matched to a gene: 7. Germline CDR1 and CDR2: SGDLS and YYNGEE. The CDR3 contains 14 residues. The CDR3, as DNA: TGTGCCAGCAGCGTTAAGACAGGGTGGGACGAGCAGTACTTC. Its translation: CASSVKTGWDEQYF.

This clone appeared a single time. The CDR3 DNA is TGTGCCAGCCTGGACAGCAACTACAATGAGCAGTTCTTC. It codes for CASLDSNYNEQFF. This chain links TRBV7-2 with TRBJ2-1; tentatively, D is TRBD1 (6 bases). V was cut by 8 bases and J by 3 bases, with 11 bases left in between. The germline V gene encodes CDR1 SGHTA and CDR2 FQGNSA. This CDR3 has 13 amino acids.

The rearrangement uses TRBV5-8 and TRBJ2-3; D might be TRBD2 (5 bases). This CDR3 is 15 amino acids long. From germline, CDR1 is SGHTS and CDR2 YDEGEE. Trimming shortened V by 1 base and J by 3 bases, and 12 bases separated the two germline ends. CDR3 loop: CASSLRGVGTDTQYF. The CDR3 DNA follows: TGTGCCAGCAGCTTGCGGGGAGTTGGAACAGATACGCAGTATTTT.

The CDR3 DNA reads TGTGCCAGCAGTTACACCCGGGTAAACACTGAAGCTTTCTTT. Protein: CASSYTRVNTEAFF. The chain combines TRBV6-5 with TRBJ1-1; D not certain. The V gene's germline CDR1 is MNHEY and CDR2 SVGAGI. Trimming stripped 2 bases from V and 2 bases from J, with 9 bases between. This CDR3 comprises 14 residues.

The genes are TRBV7-9 and TRBJ2-5, with TRBD2 identical over 11 bases. The CDR3 consists of 15 residues. In germline, CDR1 is SEHNR, CDR2 FQNEAQ (reference sequence). Unmatched junction bases numbered 6, after V lost 4 bases and J lost 5 bases. The CDR3 region has the DNA TGTGCCAGCAGCTCATTTAGCGGGAGGGAGGAGACCCAGTACTTC. Translated: CASSSFSGREETQYF.

The chain uses TRBV7-8 and TRBJ1-3; no definite D call. The germline V gene has CDR1 SGHVS and CDR2 FQNEAQ. The CDR3 is 15 amino acids. V lost 1 base and J lost 4, with 11 bases in between. In DNA, the CDR3 is TGTGCCAGCAGCTTAGGTAGAGGATTAGGAAACACCATATATTTT. This gives the protein CASSLGRGLGNTIYF.

This chain links TRBV2 with TRBJ1-3; 7 positions match TRBD1. Unmatched junction bases numbered 7, after V lost 4 bases and J lost 4 bases. The CDR3 loop spans 15 amino acids. CDR1 and CDR2 (germline): SNHLY, FYNNEI. As DNA, the CDR3 is TGTGCCAGCAGTGGACAGGGAAGTTTCGGAAACACCATATATTTT. It encodes CASSGQGSFGNTIYF.

In regard to this clone: Other DNA sequences in the same sample also yield this CDR3. V gene TRBV2 combines with J gene TRBJ1-1; weak D call: TRBD1 (6 bases). Germline V CDR1 and CDR2: SNHLY, FYNNEI. The CDR3 sequence is 13 residues long. The V end lost 3 bases, the J end lost 1 base, and 6 bases lay between the germline ends. CDR3 residues: CASSDRGNTEAFF. The DNA of the CDR3 is TGTGCCAGCAGTGACAGGGGGAACACTGAAGCTTTCTTT.

The rearrangement joins TRBV11-2 to TRBJ2-3, with a weak D call TRBD2 (5 bases). V shed 7 bases and J shed 1 base, with 9 bases lying between them. Germline-derived CDR1 and CDR2 are SGHAT and FQNNGV. The CDR3 is 13 amino acids. The CDR3 loop reads CASTSSRTDTQYF. The CDR3 DNA reads as TGTGCCAGCACCTCTAGCCGCACAGATACGCAGTATTTT.

The chain carries TRBV30 and TRBJ2-3; no clear D gene. Trimming removed 0 bases at V and 10 bases at J, with 8 bases between. Looked up from germline, CDR1 is GTSNPN and CDR2 is SVGIG (reference sequence). The CDR3 is made up of 11 amino acids. This CDR3 is CAWSVGGAQYF. CDR3 sequence (DNA): TGTGCCTGGAGTGTTGGCGGAGCGCAGTATTTT.

CDR3 in amino acids: CASSLAGQGSPLHF. Here the CDR3 DNA reads TGTGCCAGCAGTTTAGCGGGACAGGGCTCACCCCTCCACTTT. This chain uses TRBV27 with TRBJ1-6, with 9 bases identical to TRBD1. CDR1 is MNHEY and CDR2 is SMNVEV in the germline V gene (reference sequence). J lost 10 bases, V lost 2 bases, and 3 bases had no gene match. CDR3 length: 14 residues.